The 5 T cell receptor beta chains presented below share a single source sample, sequenced in a study of shared clonotypes between healthy human individuals. The protocol was immunoSEQ multiplex PCR, while the TCRdb copy is restricted to in-frame clones and leaves out a portion. The data show roughly 810,000 clones, 96% seen once. The naive CD8 subset, CD45RO-negative cells positively selected for CCR7, excluded terminally differentiated effector memory CD45RA+ cells. Source material: naive CD8+ T cells sorted from blood. These receptors were taken from a man aged 25-40 years in good health.

The V call is TRBV7-3, the J call TRBJ1-5; D remains unclear. This CDR3 is built from 13 residues. V lost 8 bases and J lost 5, with 13 bases in between. Germline V CDR1 and CDR2: SGHTA, FQGTGA. CDR3 DNA sequence: TGTGCCAGCCGACTATGGAGTTATCAGCCCCAGCATTTT. The encoded protein is CASRLWSYQPQHF.

The V gene is TRBV19, the J gene TRBJ2-1; D assignment may be TRBD1 or TRBD2 (6 bases each). This CDR3 has 16 amino acids. Germline CDR1 and CDR2: LNHDA and SQIVND (reference sequence). The V end was cut by 3 bases, the J end by 0 bases, with 12 bases between. The CDR3 DNA reads TGTGCCAGTAGTATTTGGGGGCGGGGCTCCTACAATGAGCAGTTCTTC. Protein sequence: CASSIWGRGSYNEQFF. Using reference TRBV19 and TRBJ2-1 for the parts outside the CDR3, the full variable domain is DGGITQSPKYLFRKEGQNVTLSCEQNLNHDAMYWYRQDPGQGLRLIYYSQIVNDFQKGDIAEGYSVSREKKESFPLTVTSAQKNPTAFYLCASSIWGRGSYNEQFFGPGTRLTVL.

A remark on this clone: The sample carries other DNA sequences with the same CDR3. The rearrangement links TRBV27 to TRBJ2-7, with D uncertain. The germline V gene encodes CDR1 MNHEY and CDR2 SMNVEV (reference sequence). The CDR3 spans 12 residues. Trimming pared 5 bases from V and 0 bases from J, leaving 5 bases between. This CDR3 is CASSPSSYEQYF. As DNA, the CDR3 is TGTGCCAGCAGTCCGAGCTCCTACGAGCAGTACTTC.

The gene calls are TRBV5-6 and TRBJ2-7; 11 bases match TRBD2. J was trimmed by 2 bases and V by 0 bases; bases with no gene match: 7. Per the germline V gene, CDR1 is SGHDT and CDR2 is YYEEEE. This CDR3 spans 17 amino acids. The DNA of the CDR3 is TGTGCCAGCAGCTTGGCCACTAGCGGGAGAGAGGCCTACGAGCAGTACTTC. Its protein product is CASSLATSGREAYEQYF.

CDR3 DNA: TGTGCCAGCAGCTTCCCTGGGGGTGAGGAGCTGTTTTTT. Its translation is CASSFPGGEELFF. This chain uses TRBV7-9 with TRBJ2-2; D may correspond to TRBD1 or TRBD2 (5 bases each). In germline, CDR1 is SEHNR, CDR2 FQNEAQ (reference sequence). V was clipped by 3 bases and J by 10 bases, with 12 bases between them. This CDR3 spans 13 amino acids.